This T cell receptor beta chain was retrieved from a study of healthy donors' naive CD4 and CD8 T cells. CDR1 SQVTM and CDR2 ANQGSEA come from the germline V gene. CDR3 length equals 12 residues. The V end lost 6 bases, the J end lost 6 bases, and 13 bases lay between the germline ends. Each TCR library used around 500 ng of total RNA and a linear amplification protocol. TCRdb reprocessed the reads with MiXCR, giving one entry per CDR3 protein. The sample yields roughly 200,000 distinct CDR3 sequences, about 70% seen once. The sequence was obtained from a pool of human donors in good health; the sample pools cells from several healthy donors. The J gene is TRBJ2-3, the V gene TRBV29-1; D perhaps matches TRBD2 (6 bases). Sequenced: naive CD4+ and CD8+ T cells sorted from blood, pooled from several donors. The CDR3 spells CSVVTSDDTQYF. CDR3 nucleotides: TGCAGCGTGGTGACTAGTGACGATACGCAGTATTTT.